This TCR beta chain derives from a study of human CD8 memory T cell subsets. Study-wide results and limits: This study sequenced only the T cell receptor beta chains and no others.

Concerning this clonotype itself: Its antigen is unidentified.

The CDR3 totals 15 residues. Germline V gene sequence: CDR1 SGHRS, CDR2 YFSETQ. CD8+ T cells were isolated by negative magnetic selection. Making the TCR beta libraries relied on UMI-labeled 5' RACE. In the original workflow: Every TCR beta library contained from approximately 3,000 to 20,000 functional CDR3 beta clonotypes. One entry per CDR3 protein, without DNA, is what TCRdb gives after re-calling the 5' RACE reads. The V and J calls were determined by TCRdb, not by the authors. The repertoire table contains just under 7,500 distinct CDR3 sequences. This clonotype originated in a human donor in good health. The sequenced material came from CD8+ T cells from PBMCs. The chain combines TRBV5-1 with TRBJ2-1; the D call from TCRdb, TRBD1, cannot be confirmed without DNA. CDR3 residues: CASSLLADRSNEQFF.